These 21 T cell receptor beta chains share one sample of origin, sequenced in a study of cytomegalovirus exposure and HLA in healthy donors. In the PCR, 60 Vbeta and 13 Jbeta primers were used. Assay: immunoSEQ multiplex PCR; the TCRdb copy retains only in-frame clones and omits some. The sample holds some 150,000 clones; around 77% are singletons and the top ten take less than 4.5%. Specimen: PBMCs. The receptors here all came from a man younger than 40 in good health and CMV-seropositive.

This chain joins TRBV5-4 and TRBJ2-7; D is perhaps TRBD2 (5 bases). Germline lookup yields CDR1 SGHNT and CDR2 YYREEE (reference sequence). V was clipped by 6 bases and J by 5 bases, with 15 bases between them. The CDR3 has 13 residues. CDR3 sequence reads: CASTFEGIHEQYF. As DNA, the CDR3 is TGTGCCAGCACCTTCGAGGGTATCCACGAGCAGTACTTC.

The chain is built from TRBV2 and TRBJ2-7; D unresolved. The CDR3 spans 12 residues. CDR1 SNHLY and CDR2 FYNNEI come from the germline V gene. Deletions cut 5 bases from V and 1 base from J, with 6 bases between. CDR3 coding DNA: TGTGCCAGCAGTCCCCTATCCTACGAGCAGTACTTC. Its protein is CASSPLSYEQYF.

This sequence joins TRBV12-5 and TRBJ1-1, with 7 bases matching TRBD1. With 8 bases clipped from V and 11 bases from J, the junction kept 5 bases outside the gene matches. The CDR3 length is 10 residues. In germline, CDR1 is LGHNT, CDR2 FRNRAP. CDR3 nucleotide sequence: TGTGCTAGTAAGGGCAGGGGGGCTTTCTTT. This gives the protein CASKGRGAFF. Complete variable domain (other parts from reference TRBV12-5 and TRBJ1-1): DARVTQTPRHKVTEMGQEVTMRCQPILGHNTVFWYRQTMMQGLELLAYFRNRAPLDDSGMPKDRFSAEMPDATLATLKIQPSEPRDSAVYFCASKGRGAFFGQGTRLTVV.

CDR3 nucleotide sequence: TGTGCCAGCAGTGAAACCGCAGGCAGCTCCTACGAGCAGTACTTC. The encoded protein is CASSETAGSSYEQYF. The chain joins TRBV2 to TRBJ2-7; unclear D gene. This CDR3 contains 15 residues. CDR1 and CDR2 from the germline V gene are SNHLY and FYNNEI. V was pared by 2 bases and J by 0 bases, with 11 bases between.

The rearrangement uses TRBV28 and TRBJ1-1; D is perhaps TRBD1 (5 bases). Germline assignment: CDR1 MDHEN and CDR2 SYDVKM. Between the trimmed V and J ends, which lost 5 bases and 11 bases, there was a span of 21 bases. The CDR3 sequence is 14 residues long. For the CDR3, the DNA is TGTGCCAGCAGTCCAGGGCCTATGGAACGAACGGCTTTCTTT. This encodes CASSPGPMERTAFF.

A remark on this clone: This same CDR3 is encoded by further DNA sequences in the sample. The CDR3 protein is CASSFRNQPQHF. CDR3 in DNA: TGTGCCAGCAGTTTCAGAAATCAGCCCCAGCATTTT. The V and J genes are TRBV27 and TRBJ1-5; no definite D call. The CDR3 length is 12 residues. V gave up 3 bases and J gave up 4 bases, with 4 bases separating them. Germline CDR1 reads MNHEY; CDR2 reads SMNVEV (reference sequence).

V usage is TRBV29-1 and J usage is TRBJ2-7; 10 bases map to TRBD1. This CDR3 spans 14 amino acids. The ends lost 2 bases at V and 3 bases at J; junction bases unmatched: 4. Germline V CDR1 and CDR2: SQVTM, ANQGSEA. The CDR3: CSVETGQGNYEQYF. The CDR3 DNA sequence: TGCAGCGTTGAAACGGGACAGGGGAACTACGAGCAGTACTTC.

This clone has a single count. The chain is built from TRBV5-1 and TRBJ2-5; D gene unclear. In germline, CDR1 is SGHRS, CDR2 YFSETQ. This CDR3 is built from 14 residues. V gave up 0 bases and J gave up 2 bases, with 8 bases separating them. CDR3 in DNA: TGCGCCAGCAGCTTGGCCTCCCTACAAGAGACCCAGTACTTC. This gives the protein CASSLASLQETQYF.

The gene calls are TRBV2 and TRBJ2-5; D unclear. Germline lookup yields CDR1 SNHLY and CDR2 FYNNEI. Trimming removed 5 bases at V and 1 base at J, with 5 bases between. This CDR3 is built from 12 residues. In DNA, the CDR3 is TGTGCCAGCAGTATCAGCCAAGAGACCCAGTACTTC. Amino acids: CASSISQETQYF.

The V call is TRBV6-5, the J call TRBJ1-1; TRBD1 matches at 9 bases. The CDR3 runs 13 residues. The junction had 5 bases not matched to a gene; V was cut back by 5 bases and J by 7 bases. Germline loops: CDR1 MNHEY, CDR2 SVGAGI. CDR3 in amino acids: CASSKQGAGEAFF. Here the CDR3 DNA reads TGTGCCAGCAGTAAACAGGGGGCGGGTGAAGCTTTCTTT.

The chain recombines TRBV13 with TRBJ1-5; D gene unclear. Trimming took off 0 bases at V and 6 bases at J, with 6 bases between the two ends. Germline V gives CDR1 PRHDT, CDR2 FYEKMQ (reference sequence). The CDR3 contains 13 residues. In nucleotides, the CDR3 is TGTGCCAGCAGCTTAGGGGGCAGTCAGCCCCAGCATTTT. This codes for CASSLGGSQPQHF.

The chain combines TRBV5-6 with TRBJ1-5, with D tentatively TRBD1 (6 bases). This CDR3 is built from 14 residues. The germline V and J ends were trimmed by 4 bases and 1 base, with 9 bases remaining between them. The germline V gene encodes CDR1 SGHDT and CDR2 YYEEEE. The CDR3 bases are TGTGCCAGCAGCACCGGACAGAGCAATCAGCCCCAGCATTTT. It specifies CASSTGQSNQPQHF.

The DNA for the CDR3 is TGTGCCAGCTACTACGGCGGAGGGGACGAGCAGTACTTC. Protein sequence: CASYYGGGDEQYF. This chain connects TRBV6-1 to TRBJ2-7, with D tentatively TRBD2 (6 bases). This CDR3 comprises 13 residues. Per germline, CDR1 MNHNS and CDR2 SASEGT. Trimming removed 8 bases from V and 5 bases from J, with 16 bases in between.

The chain couples TRBV7-2 to TRBJ2-4, with 7 bases matching TRBD1. CDR1 and CDR2 from the germline V gene are SGHTA and FQGNSA. V lost 4 bases and J lost 0; bases outside the gene matches: 6. The CDR3 sequence is 16 residues long. The CDR3 is CASSSNRGQAKNIQYF. Here the CDR3 DNA reads TGTGCCAGCAGCTCGAACAGGGGTCAAGCCAAAAACATTCAGTACTTC. The variable domain in full, with the rest retrieved from reference TRBV7-2 and TRBJ2-4, is GAGVSQSPSNKVTEKGKDVELRCDPISGHTALYWYRQSLGQGLEFLIYFQGNSAPDKSGLPSDRFSAERTGGSVSTLTIQRTQQEDSAVYLCASSSNRGQAKNIQYFGAGTRLSVL.

This chain connects TRBV4-2 to TRBJ1-5, with TRBD1 identical over 9 bases. Germline CDR1 reads LGHNA; CDR2 reads YNFKEQ. The CDR3 has 16 amino acids. V trimming: 0 bases; J trimming: 0 bases; junction bases outside the gene matches: 0. CDR3 coding DNA: TGTGCCAGCAGCCAAGAGGACAGGGGTAGCAATCAGCCCCAGCATTTT. This gives the protein CASSQEDRGSNQPQHF.

The chain is built from TRBV6-5 and TRBJ1-2; a possible D gene is TRBD1 (5 bases). The germline CDR1 and CDR2 sequences are MNHEY and SVGAGI. This CDR3 spans 13 amino acids. V lost 2 bases and J lost 5, with 9 bases in between. CDR3 nucleotides: TGTGCCAGCAGTTACCAGGGAAGGTATGGCTACACCTTC. Translating it yields CASSYQGRYGYTF.

The V and J genes are TRBV27 and TRBJ1-2, with D possibly matching TRBD1 (5 bases). V was pared by 5 bases and J by 8 bases, with 12 bases between. The CDR3 totals 12 residues. Germline V gives CDR1 MNHEY, CDR2 SMNVEV (reference sequence). CDR3 sequence reads: CASSSQGGGYTF. In DNA, the CDR3 is TGTGCCAGCAGTAGTCAGGGCGGAGGCTACACCTTC.

V gene TRBV2 combines with J gene TRBJ1-6; 8 bases align to TRBD1. V was clipped by 10 bases and J by 10 bases; unmatched bases: 12. The CDR3 runs 14 residues. From germline, CDR1 is SNHLY and CDR2 FYNNEI. The CDR3 spells CATQKDRGGSPLHF. As DNA, the CDR3 is TGTGCCACTCAAAAAGACAGGGGAGGCTCACCCCTCCACTTT.

This clone was seen more than once but under ten times. This chain joins TRBV2 and TRBJ2-3; 10 bases map to TRBD2. V was clipped by 3 bases and J by 4 bases; unmatched bases: 10. There are 17 residues in the CDR3. Germline V gene sequence: CDR1 SNHLY, CDR2 FYNNEI. For the CDR3, the DNA is TGTGCCAGCAGTGAGGCCCCTAGCGGGGGCGGCGCAGATACGCAGTATTTT. This encodes CASSEAPSGGGADTQYF.

The rearrangement uses TRBV2 and TRBJ1-2, with TRBD1 matching over 7 bases. Unmatched junction bases numbered 7, after V lost 6 bases and J lost 6 bases. CDR1 is SNHLY, CDR2 FYNNEI, per germline. The CDR3 covers 13 residues. The CDR3 loop reads CASRRQGGDGYTF. CDR3 nucleotides: TGTGCCAGCAGGAGACAGGGTGGGGATGGCTACACCTTC.

This clone was picked up one time. V and J are TRBV5-1 and TRBJ1-4; D ambiguous. There are 13 residues in the CDR3. CDR1 and CDR2 (germline): SGHRS, YFSETQ. Trimming took off 2 bases at V and 5 bases at J, with 7 bases between the two ends. This chain's CDR3 is CASSFGGNEKLFF. DNA for the CDR3: TGCGCCAGCAGCTTCGGCGGGAATGAAAAACTGTTTTTT.